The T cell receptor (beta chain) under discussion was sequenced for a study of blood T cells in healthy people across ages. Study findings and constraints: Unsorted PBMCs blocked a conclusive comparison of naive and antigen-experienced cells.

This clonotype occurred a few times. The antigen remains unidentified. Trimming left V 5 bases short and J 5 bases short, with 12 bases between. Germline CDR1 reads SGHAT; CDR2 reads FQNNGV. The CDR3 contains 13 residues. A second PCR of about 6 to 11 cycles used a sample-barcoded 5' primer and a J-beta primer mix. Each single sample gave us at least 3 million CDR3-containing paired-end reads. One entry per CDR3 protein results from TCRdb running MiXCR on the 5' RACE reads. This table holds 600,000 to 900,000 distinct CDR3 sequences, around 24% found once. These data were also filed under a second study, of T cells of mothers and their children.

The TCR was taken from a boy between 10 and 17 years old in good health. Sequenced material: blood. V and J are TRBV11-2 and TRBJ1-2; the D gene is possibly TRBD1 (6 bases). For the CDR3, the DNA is TGTGCCAGCAGCGTAGTGCAGGGGTATGGCTACACCTTC. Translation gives CASSVVQGYGYTF.